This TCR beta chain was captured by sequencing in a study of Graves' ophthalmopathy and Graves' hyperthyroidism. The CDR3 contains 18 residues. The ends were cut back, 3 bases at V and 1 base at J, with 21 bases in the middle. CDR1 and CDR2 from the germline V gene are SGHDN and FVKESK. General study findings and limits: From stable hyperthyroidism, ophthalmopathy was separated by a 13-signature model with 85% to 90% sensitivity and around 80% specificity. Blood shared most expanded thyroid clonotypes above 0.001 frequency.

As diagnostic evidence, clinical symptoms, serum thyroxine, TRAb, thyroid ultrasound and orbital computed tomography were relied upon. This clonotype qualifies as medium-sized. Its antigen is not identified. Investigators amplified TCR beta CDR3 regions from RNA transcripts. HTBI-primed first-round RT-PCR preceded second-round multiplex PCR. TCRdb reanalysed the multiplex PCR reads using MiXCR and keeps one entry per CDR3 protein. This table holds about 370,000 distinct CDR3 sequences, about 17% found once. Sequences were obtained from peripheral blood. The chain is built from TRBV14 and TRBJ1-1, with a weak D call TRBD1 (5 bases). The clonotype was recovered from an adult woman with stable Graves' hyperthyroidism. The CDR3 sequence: CASSHRNLRGTENTEAFF. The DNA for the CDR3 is TGTGCCAGCAGCCATCGCAACCTGAGGGGAACTGAGAACACTGAAGCTTTCTTT.